A single sample is the source of the 12 T cell receptor beta chains below, sequenced in a study of T cell repertoires in cytomegalovirus infection. TCRdb re-analysed the reads in MiXCR, keeping a single row per CDR3 protein. This sample has 230,000 or so distinct CDR3 sequences, with roughly 34% found just once. Their antigen targets remain unknown. Source: CD8+ T cells from cultured PBMCs, taken from culture after CMV antigen stimulation. The receptors were sampled from a human donor in good health (CMV status not recorded). Some clones in this sample may be carry-over from other donors' samples.

V and J are TRBV7-9 and TRBJ1-2; tentatively, D is TRBD1 (5 bases). The CDR3 spans 13 residues. Germline CDR1 SEHNR, CDR2 FQNEAQ (reference sequence). V lost 5 bases, J lost 8 bases, and 15 bases lay in between. CDR3 protein: CASSVRARGGYTF. In DNA, the CDR3 is TGTGCCAGCAGCGTCCGGGCCCGGGGGGGCTACACCTTC.

This clonotype appeared a few times. The chain couples TRBV7-8 to TRBJ1-1, with no clear D. The CDR3 sequence is 14 residues long. V was pared by 5 bases and J by 0 bases, with 10 bases between. In germline, CDR1 is SGHVS, CDR2 FQNEAQ. The CDR3 sequence: CASSLDFMNTEAFF. CDR3 coding DNA: TGTGCCAGCAGCCTCGACTTCATGAACACTGAAGCTTTCTTT.

This clonotype has a single count. The J gene is TRBJ2-7, the V gene TRBV29-1; 7 bases agree with TRBD1. With V trimmed by 4 bases and J by 3 bases, 9 bases remained unmatched. The CDR3 has 14 amino acids. Germline lookup yields CDR1 SQVTM and CDR2 ANQGSEA. This CDR3 is CSVAHRGIGYEQYF. CDR3 nucleotides: TGCAGCGTTGCTCACAGGGGAATTGGCTACGAGCAGTACTTC.

The genes are TRBV7-3 and TRBJ1-5; D possibly corresponds to TRBD1 (6 bases). CDR3 size: 18 residues. Between the trimmed V and J ends, which lost 6 bases and 2 bases, there was a span of 23 bases. Germline lookup yields CDR1 SGHTA and CDR2 FQGTGA. CDR3 nucleotides: TGTGCCAGCAGGGGTACAAGAACAGGGTTGGAGGGCAATCAGCCCCAGCATTTT. Protein sequence: CASRGTRTGLEGNQPQHF.

This chain uses TRBV28 with TRBJ2-1; D unclear. Trimming shortened V by 2 bases and J by 4 bases, and 9 bases separated the two germline ends. This CDR3 has 14 amino acids. Germline CDR1 reads MDHEN; CDR2 reads SYDVKM. The CDR3 nucleotides read TGTGCCAGCAGTTTAAGTACGCCGTACAATGAGCAGTTCTTC. It yields the protein CASSLSTPYNEQFF.

This sequence joins TRBV7-6 and TRBJ2-7; 9 nucleotides line up with TRBD1. Germline CDR1 is SGHVS and CDR2 is FNYEAQ. After removal of 3 bases from V and 5 bases from J, the junction contained 8 bases not matched to a gene. The CDR3 covers 15 residues. CDR3 nucleotides: TGTGCCAGCAGCTTTATCCGGGACAGGGTCGACGAGCAGTACTTC. Protein: CASSFIRDRVDEQYF.

The rearrangement joins TRBV7-8 to TRBJ2-1; D is unclear. Germline CDR1 SGHVS, CDR2 FQNEAQ. The CDR3 runs 13 residues. Deletions cut 5 bases from V and 6 bases from J, with 11 bases between. CDR3 bases: TGTGCCAGCAGCCAAGACACGTCCAATGAGCAGTTCTTC. This gives the protein CASSQDTSNEQFF.

This rearrangement joins TRBV10-3 to TRBJ2-3; 9 bases match TRBD2. V shed 0 bases, J shed 0 bases, and the junction held 4 bases outside the gene matches. CDR1 is ENHRY, CDR2 SYGVKD, per germline. The CDR3 is 17 residues long. In DNA form, the CDR3 reads TGTGCCATCAGTGAGTCTATAGCGGGGGCTAGCACAGATACGCAGTATTTT. This encodes CAISESIAGASTDTQYF.

The gene calls are TRBV12-3 or TRBV12-4 and TRBJ2-7; 11 bases align to TRBD1. The CDR3 is 14 amino acids. V dropped 4 bases and J dropped 4; count of bases not matched to a gene: 3. The CDR3: CASSWDRGFYEQYF. The DNA of the CDR3 is TGTGCCAGCAGTTGGGACAGGGGGTTTTACGAGCAGTACTTC.

This clonotype was observed a few times. The chain couples TRBV19 to TRBJ2-7; D might be TRBD1 or TRBD2, each matching 5 bases. Looked up from germline, CDR1 is LNHDA and CDR2 is SQIVND (reference sequence). The CDR3 runs to 14 residues. The ends were cut back, 6 bases at V and 2 bases at J, with 14 bases in the middle. The CDR3 loop is CASSPTGATYEQYF. As DNA, the CDR3 is TGTGCCAGTAGCCCGACCGGGGCGACCTACGAGCAGTACTTC.

This clonotype was found once. This chain joins TRBV27 and TRBJ2-2; 7 positions match TRBD1. The CDR3 runs to 20 residues. Losses at the gene ends were 1 base for V and 1 base for J; bases not matched to a gene: 15. Per germline, CDR1 MNHEY and CDR2 SMNVEV (reference sequence). CDR3 region: CASSLYTIRQGFENTGELFF. Written as DNA, the CDR3 is TGTGCCAGCAGTTTATACACTATAAGACAGGGCTTTGAGAACACCGGGGAGCTGTTTTTT.

The V gene is TRBV20-1, the J gene TRBJ2-6; 7 positions agree with TRBD1. The CDR3 contains 19 residues. Per the germline V gene, CDR1 is DFQATT and CDR2 is SNEGSKA (reference sequence). J gave up 2 bases and V 2 bases, and 15 bases lay outside the gene matches. As DNA, the CDR3 is TGCAGTGCTAGACCCCGGACAGGCCCTGCTGGAGCTGGGGCCAACGTCCTGACTTTC. Residues: CSARPRTGPAGAGANVLTF.